Sequencing of this TCR beta chain was carried out in a study of T-cell reconstitution after alpha-beta-depleted transplantation in children. For TCRbeta, the library was prepared with unique molecular identifiers. Using its own MiXCR run on the PCR reads, TCRdb lists one record per CDR3 protein. This table has nearly 400,000 distinct CDR3 sequences, roughly 20% appearing once. The CDR3 is made up of 13 amino acids. V trimming: 4 bases; J trimming: 3 bases; junction bases outside the gene matches: 3. The germline CDR1 and CDR2 sequences are SQVTM and ANQGSEA. This clonotype was detected a few times. This sequence joins TRBV29-1 and TRBJ2-7; TRBD2 matches 10 bases. Specimen: PBMCs from the stem cell graft donor, collected from the stem cell graft. The source is a human donor who donated a stem cell graft to a child with acute myeloid leukemia. CDR3 in amino acids: CSVGGLANYEQYF. The CDR3 bases are TGCAGCGTTGGGGGACTAGCGAACTACGAGCAGTACTTC.